This T cell receptor beta chain emerged from a study of blood T cell repertoires in COVID-19. Overall study: Samples taken during acute and convalescent COVID-19 were collected in the United States, Italy and Spain.

Living in 25 or so US areas, the participants were between roughly 18 and 90 years of age. J lost 3 bases, V lost 1 base, and 0 bases had no gene match. The CDR3 runs 14 residues. CDR1 and CDR2 from the germline V gene are SGHVS and FNYEAQ. As processed by the authors: Scientists estimated how many nucleated cells there were by amplifying reference gene primers. Measured with immunoSEQ multiplex PCR; TCRdb has only the in-frame clones, and not every one. V and J calls and clone size are as listed in that table; D and trimming were resolved from the DNA. The top ten clones hold roughly 2.8% of a sample with about 300,000 clones, just under 90% of them seen once.

The V call is TRBV7-6, the J call TRBJ2-3, with 8 bases matching TRBD1. This receptor was identified in a woman aged 45-60 years who had been exposed to COVID-19. Sequencing was carried out using PBMCs or T cells enriched from blood (not recorded which). The chain's CDR3 is CASSLGTGTDTQYF. For the CDR3, the DNA is TGTGCCAGCAGCTTAGGGACAGGGACAGATACGCAGTATTTT.